This TCR beta chain was sequenced in a study of CD8+ T cells in alopecia areata. Treatment defined: oral pan-JAK inhibitor, 5-10 mg twice daily. This clone has only one observation. Once RNA had been extracted, it was reverse transcribed into cDNA to act as the sequencing template. The repertoire was sequenced with immunoSEQ multiplex PCR; TCRdb's copy has only in-frame clones and lacks some. The sample includes 150,000 to 200,000 clones, around 60% of them seen just once. The CDR3 extends over 15 amino acids. Trimming took off 4 bases at V and 1 base at J, with 9 bases between the two ends. CDR1 is SGHDT and CDR2 is YYEEEE in the germline V gene.

The receptor comes from a human donor with alopecia areata. Sequencing used CD4+ T cells sorted from blood, obtained between weeks 49 and 50, from a patient treated with tofacitinib. This chain connects TRBV5-6 to TRBJ2-6; D is tentatively TRBD1 or TRBD2 (5 bases each). CDR3 in DNA: TGTGCCAGCAGCGGGACCAATTCTGGGGCCAACGTCCTGACTTTC. Protein: CASSGTNSGANVLTF.